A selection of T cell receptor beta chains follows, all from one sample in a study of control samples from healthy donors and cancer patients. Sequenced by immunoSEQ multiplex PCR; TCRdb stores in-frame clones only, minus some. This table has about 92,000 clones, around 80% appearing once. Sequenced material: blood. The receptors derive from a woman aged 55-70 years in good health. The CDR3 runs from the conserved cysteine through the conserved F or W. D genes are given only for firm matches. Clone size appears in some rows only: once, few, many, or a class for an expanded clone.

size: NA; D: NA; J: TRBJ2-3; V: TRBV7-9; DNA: TGTGCCAGCAGCCAAATTCAGACAGCCGTTCAGTATTTT; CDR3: CASSQIQTAVQYF
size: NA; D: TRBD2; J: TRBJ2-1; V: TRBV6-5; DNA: TGTGCCAGCAGGCCCGGGACTAGCGGTTACAATGAGCAGTTCTTC; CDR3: CASRPGTSGYNEQFF
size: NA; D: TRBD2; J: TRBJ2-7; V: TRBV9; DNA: TGTGCCAGCAGCGTAGGAGCGGGAGGGCCAGTCGAGCAGTACTTC; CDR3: CASSVGAGGPVEQYF
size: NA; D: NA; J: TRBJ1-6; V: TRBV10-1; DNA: TGCGCCAGCAGTGAGAATAGGGATTCACCCCTCCACTTT; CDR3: CASSENRDSPLHF
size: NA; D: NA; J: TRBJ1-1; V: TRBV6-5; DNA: TGTGCCACAACCTACAGGGCAGGGGTCGGCACTGAAGCTTTCTTT; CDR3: CATTYRAGVGTEAFF
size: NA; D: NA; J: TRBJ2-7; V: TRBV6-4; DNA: TGTGCCAGCAGTGACTTAGGGGGGGATGGGTTTAACTACGAGCAGTACTTC; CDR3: CASSDLGGDGFNYEQYF
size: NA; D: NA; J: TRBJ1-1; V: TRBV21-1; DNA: TGTGCCAGCAACCAACCCAACGGGGGGCAAGACACTGAAGCTTTCTTT; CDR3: CASNQPNGGQDTEAFF
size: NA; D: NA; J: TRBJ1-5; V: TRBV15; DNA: TGTGCCACCAGCAGAGAGTCCCTGATGGGGTTGGTAAGGGGCAATCAGCCCCAGCATTTT; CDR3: CATSRESLMGLVRGNQPQHF
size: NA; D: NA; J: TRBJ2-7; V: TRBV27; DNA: TGTGCCAGCGCACCCCACATGTTCTTAAGCGAGCAGTACTTC; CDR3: CASAPHMFLSEQYF
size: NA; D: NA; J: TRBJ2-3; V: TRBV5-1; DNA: TGCGCCAGCAGCCAGGGGAGGAGCGTCAAGGATACGCAGTATTTT; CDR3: CASSQGRSVKDTQYF
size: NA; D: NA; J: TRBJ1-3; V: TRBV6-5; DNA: TGTGCCAGCTTAGACAGCTCTGGAAACACCATATATTTT; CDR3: CASLDSSGNTIYF
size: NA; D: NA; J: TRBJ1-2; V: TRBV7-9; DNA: TGTGCCAGCAGCTTGGGCGGCAGGGCCTCTGGCTACACCTTC; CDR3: CASSLGGRASGYTF
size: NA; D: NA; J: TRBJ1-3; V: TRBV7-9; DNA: TGTGCCAGCAGCTTAGGACCCCCCTCTGGAAACACCATATATTTT; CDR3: CASSLGPPSGNTIYF
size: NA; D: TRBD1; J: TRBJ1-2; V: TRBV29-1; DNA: TGCAGCGTTGCCTCCGGACAGGGTTACGGCTACACCTTC; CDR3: CSVASGQGYGYTF
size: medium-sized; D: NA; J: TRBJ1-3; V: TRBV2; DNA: TGTGCCAGCAGTACTCCTGCAGGCTCTGGAAACACCATATATTTT; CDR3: CASSTPAGSGNTIYF
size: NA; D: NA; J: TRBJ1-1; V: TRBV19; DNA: TGTGCCAGTACCAATCCAGGAGGGGCTCTGGCTGAAGCTTTCTTT; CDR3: CASTNPGGALAEAFF
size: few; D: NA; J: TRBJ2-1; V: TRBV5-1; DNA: TGCGCCAGCAGCGCCCCCGGCGGGGCCTACAATGAGCAGTTCTTC; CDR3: CASSAPGGAYNEQFF